Presented here are 9 T cell receptor beta chains from one specimen sequenced in a study of shared clonotypes between healthy human individuals. Sequencing was performed with immunoSEQ multiplex PCR; in TCRdb, only in-frame clones are kept and a portion is missing. The sample gives about half a million clones, less than 80% of which show up once; approximately 12% is in the top ten. The material sequenced was PBMCs. These TCRs come from a woman in her thirties or forties in good health. Some clones in this sample may be carry-over from other donors' samples.

The V gene is TRBV18, the J gene TRBJ1-1, with D tentatively TRBD1 (5 bases). Germline V gene lookup returns CDR1 KGHSH and CDR2 LQKENI. V was shortened by 3 bases and J by 7 bases, with 12 bases between the two germline ends. The CDR3 spans 13 residues. This chain's CDR3 is CASSPGAGDEAFF. CDR3 bases: TGTGCCAGCTCACCTGGGGCGGGAGATGAAGCTTTCTTT.

The chain has TRBV27 and TRBJ2-7; possibly TRBD1 for D (6 bases). Trimming shortened V by 2 bases and J by 1 base, and 9 bases separated the two germline ends. Looked up from germline, CDR1 is MNHEY and CDR2 is SMNVEV (reference sequence). This CDR3 is built from 14 residues. The DNA of the CDR3 is TGTGCCAGCAGTTTAAACAGGGCGTCCTACGAGCAGTACTTC. It encodes CASSLNRASYEQYF.

The chain carries TRBV7-9 and TRBJ2-3, with 13 bases aligning to TRBD2. This CDR3 comprises 15 residues. Per germline, CDR1 SEHNR and CDR2 FQNEAQ (reference sequence). After removal of 4 bases from V and 6 bases from J, the junction contained 4 bases not matched to a gene. The CDR3 sequence: CASSYTSGGVDTQYF. Here the CDR3 DNA reads TGTGCCAGCAGCTATACTAGCGGGGGGGTTGATACGCAGTATTTT. The full variable domain, its missing parts supplied by reference TRBV7-9 and TRBJ2-3, is DTGVSQNPRHKITKRGQNVTFRCDPISEHNRLYWYRQTLGQGPEFLTYFQNEAQLEKSRLLSDRFSAERPKGSFSTLEIQRTEQGDSAMYLCASSYTSGGVDTQYFGPGTRLTVL.

This clone was recorded many times. One junction end disagrees with the germline gene, perhaps due to a read error. The chain couples TRBV10-2 to TRBJ1-5; no reliable D call. The CDR3 sequence is 13 residues long. Germline V gene sequence: CDR1 WSHSY, CDR2 SAAADI. The CDR3 here is CASSKSVGGPQHF. The CDR3 region has the DNA TGCGCCAGCAGTAAGTCCGTGGGTGGGCCCCAGCATTTT.

J is TRBJ2-1 and V is TRBV21-1; no check of the table's D call, TRBD2, against the DNA was made. TRBV21-1 is an annotated pseudogene. The CDR3 loop spans 11 amino acids. Here the CDR3 DNA reads TGTGCCAGCAGCAAAGTGGGGGGGCAGTTCTTC. Its translation: CASSKVGGQFF.

This rearrangement joins TRBV19 to TRBJ2-2; TRBD1 aligns across 7 bases. V was clipped by 3 bases and J by 0 bases; unmatched bases: 4. Per the germline V gene, CDR1 is LNHDA and CDR2 is SQIVND (reference sequence). The CDR3 covers 16 residues. The CDR3 here is CASSMGQGANTGELFF. For the CDR3, the DNA is TGTGCCAGTAGTATGGGTCAGGGGGCGAACACCGGGGAGCTGTTTTTT.

The chain has TRBV6-5 and TRBJ1-2; no clear D. Germline CDR1 reads MNHEY; CDR2 reads SVGAGI. The CDR3 extends over 13 amino acids. V was trimmed by 4 bases and J by 3 bases, leaving 9 bases between them. Here the CDR3 reads CASSLWVDYGYTF. CDR3 nucleotide sequence: TGTGCCAGCAGTTTGTGGGTCGACTATGGCTACACCTTC.

V gene TRBV28 combines with J gene TRBJ2-7; D remains unclear. The CDR3 sequence is 14 residues long. V gave up 3 bases and J gave up 2 bases, with 11 bases separating them. Germline V CDR1 and CDR2: MDHEN, SYDVKM. CDR3 amino acids: CASSFEARTYEQYF. In nucleotides, the CDR3 is TGTGCCAGCAGTTTTGAGGCCAGAACCTACGAGCAGTACTTC.

This clone has a single count. J is TRBJ1-1 and V is TRBV9; 11 bases line up with TRBD1. V lost 4 bases and J lost 2; bases outside the gene matches: 7. The CDR3 consists of 16 residues. The germline V gene has CDR1 SGDLS and CDR2 YYNGEE. The DNA for the CDR3 is TGTGCCAGCAGCCCAAGGACAGGGGGCAAAAACACTGAAGCTTTCTTT. Translated: CASSPRTGGKNTEAFF.